This T cell receptor (beta chain) was retrieved from a study of blood T cell repertoires in COVID-19. Produced via immunoSEQ multiplex PCR; TCRdb's table is partial and in-frame only. This table holds 450,000 or so clones, about 92% found once. V shed 3 bases, J shed 1 base, and the junction held 5 bases outside the gene matches. Germline V gene sequence: CDR1 LNHDA, CDR2 SQIVND (reference sequence). This CDR3 spans 17 amino acids. Categorization into cohorts depended on clinical history that participants reported. This chain joins TRBV19 and TRBJ2-3, with 12 positions matching TRBD2. This clonotype was sampled from a man aged 18-30 years who had recovered from COVID-19. What was sequenced was PBMCs or T cells enriched from blood (not recorded which). Written as DNA, the CDR3 is TGTGCCAGTAGTATCGGACTAGCGGGAACCGGCACAGATACGCAGTATTTT. Amino acids: CASSIGLAGTGTDTQYF.